One sample yielded the 12 T cell receptor beta chains listed below, sequenced in a study of monozygotic twins with inflammatory bowel disease. TCRdb re-called the 5' RACE reads and catalogs CDR3 proteins one per entry, DNA excluded. In all, the sample yields 150,000 to 200,000 distinct CDR3 sequences. Source material: blood. The receptors originated from a human donor with ulcerative colitis or Crohn's disease, or a healthy co-twin of an affected twin (not recorded which).

This sequence joins TRBV7-6 and TRBJ2-5; as DNA is missing, the TRBD2 call by TCRdb cannot be tested. This CDR3 comprises 14 residues. Germline loops: CDR1 SGHVS, CDR2 FNYEAQ. CDR3 amino acids: CASSFPGGVETQYF.

The rearrangement joins TRBV20-1 to TRBJ1-6. CDR3 length equals 12 residues. Germline CDR1 reads DFQATT; CDR2 reads SNEGSKA (reference sequence). The CDR3 loop reads CSATEGESPLHF.

The chain carries TRBV5-1 and TRBJ2-3; TCRdb reports TRBD1, a call that lacks DNA to check it against. This CDR3 spans 13 amino acids. The germline V gene has CDR1 SGHRS and CDR2 YFSETQ. The CDR3 is CASDEGVGDTQYF.

The chain carries TRBV11-2 and TRBJ2-5. The CDR3 length is 13 residues. Germline CDR1 is SGHAT and CDR2 is FQNNGV. The CDR3: CASSLDRQETQYF.

The CDR3 protein is CAWSMAGSGSYEQYF. The genes are TRBV30 and TRBJ2-7; TCRdb outputs TRBD1, but without DNA this stays unchecked. This CDR3 spans 15 amino acids. Looked up from germline, CDR1 is GTSNPN and CDR2 is SVGIG (reference sequence).

The genes are TRBV14 and TRBJ2-4; no DNA is available, so the TRBD1 call from TCRdb remains unchecked. This CDR3 has 17 amino acids. Germline V gene data show CDR1 as SGHDN and CDR2 as FVKESK. This CDR3 reads CASILGEGRRAKNIQYF.

The gene calls are TRBV20-1 and TRBJ2-3. This CDR3 is 14 amino acids long. CDR1 and CDR2 from the germline V gene are DFQATT and SNEGSKA (reference sequence). The CDR3 here is CSARVTSGIDTQYF.

The chain joins TRBV5-4 to TRBJ1-2. Germline V gene lookup returns CDR1 SGHNT and CDR2 YYREEE (reference sequence). The CDR3 spans 13 residues. The chain's CDR3 is CASSLDSYYGYTF.

This chain connects TRBV7-9 to TRBJ2-3; the D gene TCRdb calls, TRBD1, cannot be checked with no DNA. CDR3 length: 15 residues. Germline CDR1 is SEHNR and CDR2 is FQNEAQ (reference sequence). The CDR3 here is CASSPDRGGSDTQYF.

V gene TRBV5-4 combines with J gene TRBJ2-2; TCRdb indicates TRBD1, and absent DNA this call remains unverified. The CDR3 is 15 amino acids. Germline V CDR1 and CDR2: SGHNT, YYREEE (reference sequence). CDR3 sequence reads: CASSFQAGATGELFF.

The J gene is TRBJ1-2, the V gene TRBV15. The CDR3 consists of 15 residues. Germline-derived CDR1 and CDR2 are LNHNV and YYDKDF (reference sequence). CDR3 loop: CATSRDHSSNYGYTF.

The chain couples TRBV5-4 to TRBJ1-1; as DNA is missing, the TRBD1 call by TCRdb cannot be tested. CDR3 size: 12 residues. In germline, CDR1 is SGHNT, CDR2 YYREEE (reference sequence). The CDR3 sequence is CASSPDRAEAFF.